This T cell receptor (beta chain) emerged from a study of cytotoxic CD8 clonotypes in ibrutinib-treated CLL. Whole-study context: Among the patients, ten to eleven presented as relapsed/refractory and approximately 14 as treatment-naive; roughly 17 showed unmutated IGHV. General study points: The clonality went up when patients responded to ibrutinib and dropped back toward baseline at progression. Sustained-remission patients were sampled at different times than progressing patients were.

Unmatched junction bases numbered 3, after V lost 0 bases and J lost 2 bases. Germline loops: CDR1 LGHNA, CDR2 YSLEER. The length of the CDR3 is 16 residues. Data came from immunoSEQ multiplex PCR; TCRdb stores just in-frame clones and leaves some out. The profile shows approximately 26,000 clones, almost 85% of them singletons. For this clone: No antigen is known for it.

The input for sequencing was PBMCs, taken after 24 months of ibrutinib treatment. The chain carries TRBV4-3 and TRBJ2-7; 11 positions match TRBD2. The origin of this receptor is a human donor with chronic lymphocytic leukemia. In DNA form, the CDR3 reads TGCGCCAGCAGCCAAGATACTAGCGGGGGCACCTACGAGCAGTACTTC. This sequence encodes CASSQDTSGGTYEQYF.